Sequencing of this TCR beta chain was carried out in a study of blood T cells in healthy people across ages. General study points: In older individuals, TCR beta diversity per million T cells was lower, falling roughly linearly with age.

Looked up from germline, CDR1 is KGHDR and CDR2 is SFDVKD. With 0 bases clipped from V and 3 bases from J, the junction kept 4 bases outside the gene matches. The CDR3 is 17 residues long. Using a J-beta primer mix together with a sample-barcoded 5' primer, a second PCR was run for 7 to 11 cycles. TCRdb recomputed calls from the 5' RACE reads with MiXCR, one row per CDR3 protein. The table shows about 720,000 distinct CDR3 sequences, with 25% occurring only once. Note on this clonotype: Its antigen is unidentified.

The same sample was also studied in work on T cells of mothers and their children. From that paper: Per mother, over 9 million TCR beta CDR3 reads were obtained; per child, 2.5 million to 3.5 million.

The specimen was blood. This TCR came from a boy aged 5-17 years in good health. The chain recombines TRBV24-1 with TRBJ2-2; the match to TRBD1 covers 9 bases. Here the CDR3 DNA reads TGTGCCACCAGTGATTTGCCTTGGACAGGGGACACCGGGGAGCTGTTTTTT. It encodes CATSDLPWTGDTGELFF.